Listed below are T cell receptor beta chains from one sample, sequenced in a study of CD8 T cells in Susac syndrome. TCRdb recomputed calls from the immunoSEQ multiplex PCR reads with MiXCR, one row per CDR3 protein. Here the sample spans about 430,000 distinct CDR3 sequences, 75% to 90% being singletons. Sequencing input: CD8+ T cells from PBMCs. These receptor sequences come from a human donor with multiple sclerosis. Both conserved end residues are part of each CDR3. D genes are given only for firm matches. The size of a clone is reported for some rows only, either as once, few or many, or as a class for expanded clones.

d_call j_call clone_size v_call cdr3_aa cdr3_nt
TRBD1 TRBJ2-2 few TRBV5-4 CASSTRTGRELFF TGTGCCAGCAGCACCAGGACAGGCAGGGAGCTGTTTTTT
. TRBJ1-1 . TRBV6-5 CASSYAGNTEAFF TGTGCCAGCAGTTACGCCGGGAACACTGAAGCTTTCTTT
. TRBJ1-1 . TRBV9 CASSVGQMRQMNTEAFF TGTGCCAGCAGCGTCGGACAGATGCGGCAAATGAACACTGAAGCTTTCTTT
. TRBJ2-1 . TRBV30 CACFTRTTGWNEQFF TGTGCCTGTTTCACCAGGACTACCGGATGGAATGAGCAGTTCTTC
. TRBJ2-3 . TRBV9 CASSVADPDTQYF TGTGCCAGCAGCGTAGCCGACCCAGATACGCAGTATTTT
TRBD2 TRBJ2-1 . TRBV4-1 CASSQSSGGLPQQFF TGCGCCAGCAGCCAATCAAGCGGGGGACTCCCGCAGCAGTTCTTC
. TRBJ2-6 . TRBV7-9 CASSSPLEAANVLTF TGTGCCAGCAGCTCCCCTCTCGAAGCGGCCAACGTCCTGACTTTC
. TRBJ2-7 . TRBV12-3/TRBV12-4 CASSAPGASLTYEQYF TGTGCCAGCAGTGCTCCGGGGGCTAGCTTAACCTACGAGCAGTACTTC
. TRBJ1-5 . TRBV10-3 CAISESIGGQPQHF TGTGCCATCAGTGAGTCAATTGGGGGTCAGCCCCAGCATTTT
. TRBJ1-1 . TRBV30 CAWSLGPQGTEAFF TGTGCCTGGAGCCTGGGACCCCAGGGCACTGAAGCTTTCTTT
. TRBJ1-1 . TRBV3-1 CASSPGYPEAFF TGTGCCAGCAGCCCAGGGTATCCTGAAGCTTTCTTT
TRBD1 TRBJ1-1 . TRBV27 CASSITGVATEAFF TGTGCCAGCAGTATAACAGGGGTGGCCACTGAAGCTTTCTTT
TRBD1 TRBJ1-4 . TRBV6-5 CASSYQGQGEKLFF TGTGCCAGCAGTTATCAGGGACAGGGGGAAAAACTGTTTTTT
. TRBJ2-1 . TRBV7-8 CASSLERASSYSEQFF TGTGCCAGCAGCTTAGAGCGTGCTAGCTCCTACAGTGAGCAGTTCTTC
. TRBJ2-7 . TRBV6-1 CASSEIGNSYKQYF TGTGCCAGCAGTGAAATCGGTAACTCCTACAAGCAGTACTTC
. TRBJ1-4 . TRBV6-6 CASSYPTHETNEKLFF TGTGCCAGCAGTTACCCCACCCACGAAACTAATGAAAAACTGTTTTTT
. TRBJ1-3 . TRBV9 CASSAGASDTIYF TGTGCCAGCAGCGCAGGGGCTTCTGACACCATATATTTT
. TRBJ1-2 . TRBV2 CASSEAGGDGYTF TGTGCCAGCAGTGAAGCTGGGGGGGACGGCTACACCTTC
TRBD1 TRBJ1-1 . TRBV29-1 CSVGDRGNTEAFF TGCAGCGTGGGGGACAGGGGGAACACTGAAGCTTTCTTT
. TRBJ2-7 . TRBV2 CASGFYSYEQYF TGTGCCAGCGGTTTCTACTCCTACGAGCAGTACTTC
TRBD1 TRBJ2-7 . TRBV5-6 CASSSGTVGFTEQYF TGTGCCAGCAGCAGTGGGACAGTTGGATTCACCGAGCAGTACTTC
TRBD1 TRBJ2-1 . TRBV30 CAWHDPGQSSYNERFF TGTGCCTGGCATGATCCGGGACAGAGCTCCTACAATGAGCGGTTCTTC
. TRBJ2-1 . TRBV5-1 CASSLEGGTGYNEQFF TGCGCCAGCAGCTTGGAAGGGGGGACGGGATACAATGAGCAGTTCTTC
. TRBJ1-2 . TRBV28 CASSSYYGGVYGYTF TGTGCCAGCAGTTCGTATTACGGCGGGGTATATGGCTACACCTTC
. TRBJ2-7 . TRBV29-1 CSVRRGSEQYF TGCAGCGTTCGAAGGGGCTCCGAGCAGTACTTC
TRBD1 TRBJ1-5 . TRBV11-2 CASSEGTGTLGQPQHF TGTGCCAGCAGCGAAGGGACAGGGACTTTGGGTCAGCCCCAGCATTTT